This T cell receptor beta chain was captured by sequencing in a study of T cells in Graves' hyperthyroidism and ophthalmopathy. Patients were excluded for uncontrolled infection, other autoimmune disease, pregnancy or lactation. Clinical symptoms, serum thyroxine, TRAb, thyroid ultrasound and orbital computed tomography informed diagnoses. Blood was sampled at initial diagnosis of hyperthyroidism, prior to onset of any ophthalmopathy symptoms. Germline V gene lookup returns CDR1 SGHAT and CDR2 FQNNGV. The ends lost 6 bases at V and 5 bases at J; junction bases unmatched: 18. CDR3 length equals 21 residues. It was RNA transcripts that yielded the amplified TCR beta CDR3 regions. HTBI primers were the set used in a first-round RT-PCR of the TCR CDR3. TCRdb reanalysed the multiplex PCR reads using MiXCR and keeps one entry per CDR3 protein. The table shows roughly 290,000 distinct CDR3 sequences, with more than 10% occurring only once.

This clonotype originated in a woman aged 25-40 years with Graves' hyperthyroidism that later progressed to Graves' ophthalmopathy. Sequencing input: blood. The chain is built from TRBV11-2 and TRBJ2-2; the match to TRBD2 covers 16 bases. CDR3 sequence: CASSSYQGLAGGPPRTGELFF. CDR3 DNA sequence: TGTGCCAGCAGTTCTTACCAGGGACTAGCGGGAGGGCCGCCAAGGACCGGGGAGCTGTTTTTT.